Listed below are T cell receptor beta chains from one sample, sequenced in a study of blood T cells in healthy people across ages. Via MiXCR, TCRdb re-called the 5' RACE reads, giving one row per CDR3 protein. This sample has around 1.5 million distinct CDR3 sequences; approximately 42% occur once, and the top ten carry 7% to 9%. The source material was blood. All receptors come from a woman in her late teens or twenties in good health. The CDR3 runs from the conserved cysteine through the conserved F or W. The D gene is left open where the match is weak. Only part of the rows carry a size: once, few, many, or a class if the clone is expanded.

V gene	clone size	D gene	J gene	CDR3 DNA	CDR3 protein
TRBV20-1	NA	NA	TRBJ2-1	TGCAGTGCTAGAGATACAGGTTCGACTACCCCCCTCTACAATGAGCAGTTCTTC	CSARDTGSTTPLYNEQFF
TRBV12-3/TRBV12-4	NA	NA	TRBJ1-5	TGTGCCAGCAGAAAGGGGACTGGTAGTGGGAATCAGCCCCAGCATTTT	CASRKGTGSGNQPQHF
TRBV20-1	NA	NA	TRBJ2-5	TGCAGCTTGTATAAGACCCAGTACTTC	CSLYKTQYF
TRBV11-2	few	NA	TRBJ1-2	TGTGCCAGCAGCGGATCGTCGGGCTATGGCTACACCTTC	CASSGSSGYGYTF
TRBV5-1	few	NA	TRBJ1-4	TGCGCCAGCAGCTTGGAACTGGATGAAAAACTGTTTTTT	CASSLELDEKLFF
TRBV29-1	NA	NA	TRBJ1-2	TGCAGCGTTGTAGTAGACTATGGCTACACCTTC	CSVVVDYGYTF
TRBV20-1	NA	NA	TRBJ2-1	TGCAGTGCTAGAGGGCAGACGAGCTCCTACGAGCAGTTCTTC	CSARGQTSSYEQFF
TRBV20-1	NA	NA	TRBJ2-5	TGCAGTGCTATGTTACCACTAGCCGAGTTTCTCCCCCAAGAGACCCAGTACTTC	CSAMLPLAEFLPQETQYF
TRBV15	NA	NA	TRBJ1-2	TGTGCCACCAGCAGACGTGCCCCGGATAATAACTATGGCTACACCTTC	CATSRRAPDNNYGYTF
TRBV30	NA	NA	TRBJ1-5	TGTGCCTGGAGTCGGGCAGAGAATCAGCCCCAGCATTTT	CAWSRAENQPQHF